This TCR beta chain is drawn from a study of T cell responses to AZD1222 COVID-19 vaccine. The table came from immunoSEQ multiplex PCR; TCRdb's copy has only in-frame clones and leaves some out. The sample has 180,000 or so clones, approximately 90% seen once. Study-wide points: Only a handful of AZD1222 recipients were seropositive at baseline.

On this clone: Its antigen remains unidentified.

Germline CDR1 is LGHDT and CDR2 is YNNKEL (reference sequence). The V gene lost 2 bases and the J gene lost 3 bases, with 17 bases spanning the gap. This CDR3 has 16 residues. Sequencing used peripheral blood, obtained 28 days after the second dose of the MenACWY control vaccine. The rearrangement uses TRBV3-1 (or the pseudogene TRBV3-2) and TRBJ2-7, with a weak D call TRBD1 (5 bases). The receptor comes from an adult who received the MenACWY meningococcal vaccine as a control. The CDR3 region has the DNA TGTGCCAGCAGCCAACGAGTTGGATCGCAGGGCTACGAGCAGTACTTC. Protein: CASSQRVGSQGYEQYF.